This TCR beta chain was recorded in a study of cytomegalovirus exposure and HLA in healthy donors. PCR employed 60 Vbeta and 13 Jbeta primers. TCRdb's copy holds only in-frame clones and misses some; the assay was immunoSEQ multiplex PCR. This repertoire includes about 72,000 clones. CDR3 length: 14 amino acids. Germline CDR1 and CDR2: GTSNPN and SVGIG (reference sequence). With V trimmed by 0 bases and J by 3 bases, 3 bases remained unmatched. The source is a middle-aged man in good health and CMV-seronegative. The sequencing sample was made of PBMCs. The genes are TRBV30 and TRBJ1-2; 8 bases fit TRBD1. CDR3 sequence (DNA): TGTGCCTGGAGTGTTAGCAGGGGGCACTATGGCTACACCTTC. It codes for CAWSVSRGHYGYTF.